What follows is one T cell receptor (beta chain) and its context. Germline CDR1 reads SGHNT; CDR2 reads YYREEE (reference sequence). J was trimmed by 7 bases and V by 0 bases; bases with no gene match: 8. This CDR3 has 18 amino acids. In the source study's methods: Amplifying reference gene primers gave estimates of nucleated cell counts. This table comes from immunoSEQ multiplex PCR, and its TCRdb copy is limited to in-frame clones, with some not included. That table furnishes V, J and clone size, whereas the DNA furnished D and trimming. The sample contains tens of thousands of clones, 90% of which appear only once. The sample is drawn from a study of blood T cell repertoires in COVID-19. The wider study: In each case, the material was cDNA or gDNA derived from T cells, B-cell-depleted T cells, or PBMCs.

This TCR came from a human donor in a cohort sampled during active COVID-19. Specimen: peripheral blood. This chain links TRBV5-4 with TRBJ2-1; the match to TRBD2 covers 15 bases. The CDR3 DNA follows: TGTGCCAGCAGCTTGGCCGGTCGCGGGACTAGCGGGAGGAATGAGCAGTTCTTC. This translates into CASSLAGRGTSGRNEQFF.